This T cell receptor beta chain was identified in a study of control samples from healthy donors and cancer patients. The germline V gene has CDR1 SGHDT and CDR2 YYEEEE. V was clipped by 4 bases and J by 2 bases, with 13 bases between them. This CDR3 spans 15 amino acids. Assay used: immunoSEQ multiplex PCR; TCRdb lists only in-frame clones, some missing. The sample consists of about 150,000 clones, approximately 91% of them appearing once. The chain joins TRBV5-6 to TRBJ1-5, with a weak D call TRBD1 (5 bases). This receptor was identified in a man under 40 in good health. The sequenced material came from blood. The CDR3 here is CASSAGTGGNQPQHF. CDR3 sequence (DNA): TGTGCCAGCAGCGCCGGGACGGGCGGCAATCAGCCCCAGCATTTT.